This TCR beta chain was recovered during a study of cytomegalovirus exposure and HLA in healthy donors. V lost 4 bases to trimming and J lost 8 bases; unmatched junction nucleotides: 8. In germline, CDR1 is KGHSH, CDR2 LQKENI. CDR3 length: 16 amino acids. Amplification used 60 Vbeta primers and 13 Jbeta primers. TCRdb's copy holds only in-frame clones and misses some; the assay was immunoSEQ multiplex PCR. This sample yields more than 150,000 clones, of which roughly 87% are seen a single time; 1.5% belongs to the top ten. The sequenced sample was PBMCs. The receptor was derived from a man between 40 and 49 years old in good health and CMV-seronegative. The rearrangement joins TRBV18 to TRBJ2-1; TRBD2 matches 13 bases. The CDR3 sequence: CASSRRTSGGSDEQFF. DNA of the CDR3: TGTGCCAGCTCACGAAGGACTAGCGGGGGAAGCGATGAGCAGTTCTTC.